The source of this T cell receptor beta chain is a study of tumor-infiltrating lymphocytes in primary liver carcinoma. The wider study: Every patient in the cohort had a primary liver carcinoma. That carcinoma was treated by surgical resection. Patients were men and women aged 30 to 69 years.

Comment on this clonotype: What it recognizes is unknown. A much larger clonotype is one base distant, so this may be a read error. The conserved closing phenylalanine or tryptophan is absent in this CDR3, likely reflecting a read error.

Out of unsorted whole blood came the blood RNA, and germline DNA was extracted as well. Donors were untreated and chronically infected with HBV. Whole-study findings and limits: Since the samples were bulk and unsorted, the CD4+ and CD8+ repertoires were not compared.

TCR beta cDNA was reverse-transcribed from about 500 ng of total RNA. The reaction used a constant-region primer and ProtoScript II reverse transcriptase. Library construction for TCR beta comprised three nested multiplex PCR rounds performed with slightly modified ARM-PCR. Use of TRBV1-TRBV30 forward primers with a C-beta reverse primer characterized the first two PCR rounds, which lasted about 11 cycles each. TCRdb re-called the multiplex PCR reads through MiXCR, storing one row per CDR3 protein. Of some 320,000 distinct CDR3 sequences listed, less than 75% were seen once; the top ten hold roughly 8.6%. V was shortened by 3 bases and J by 3 bases, with 20 bases between the two germline ends. The CDR3 length is 18 residues.

This TCR derives from a man aged 40-50 years with primary liver carcinoma and hepatitis B virus infection. The chain links TRBV12-3 or TRBV12-4 to TRBJ2-2; the D gene is possibly TRBD2 (6 bases). Material for sequencing was peripheral blood. This CDR3 reads CASSFGTYESRDTGELFL. In DNA, the CDR3 is TGTGCCAGCAGTTTTGGGACTTATGAGTCCCGAGACACCGGGGAGCTGTTTTTA.